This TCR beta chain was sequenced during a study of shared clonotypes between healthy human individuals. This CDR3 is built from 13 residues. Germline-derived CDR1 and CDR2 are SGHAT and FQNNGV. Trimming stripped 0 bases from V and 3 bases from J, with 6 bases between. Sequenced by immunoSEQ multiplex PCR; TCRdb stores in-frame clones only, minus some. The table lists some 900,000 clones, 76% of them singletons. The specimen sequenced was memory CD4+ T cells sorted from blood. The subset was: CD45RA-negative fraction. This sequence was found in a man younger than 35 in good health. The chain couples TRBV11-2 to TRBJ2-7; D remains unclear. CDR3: CASSLDGRYEQYF. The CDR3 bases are TGTGCCAGCAGCTTAGACGGGCGCTACGAGCAGTACTTC.